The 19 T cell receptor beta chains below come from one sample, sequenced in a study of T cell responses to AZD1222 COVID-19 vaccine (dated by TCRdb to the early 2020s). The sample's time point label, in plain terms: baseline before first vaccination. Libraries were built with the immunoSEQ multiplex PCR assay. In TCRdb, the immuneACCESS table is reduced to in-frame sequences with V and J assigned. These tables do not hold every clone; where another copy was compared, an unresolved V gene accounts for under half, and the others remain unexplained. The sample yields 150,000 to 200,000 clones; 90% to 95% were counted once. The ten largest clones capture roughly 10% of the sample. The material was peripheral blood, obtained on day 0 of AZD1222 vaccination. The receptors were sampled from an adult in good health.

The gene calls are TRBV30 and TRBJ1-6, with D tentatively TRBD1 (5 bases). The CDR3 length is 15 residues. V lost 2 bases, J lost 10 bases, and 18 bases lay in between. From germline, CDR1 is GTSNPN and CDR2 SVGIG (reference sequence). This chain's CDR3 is CAWSSLRGAGSPLHF. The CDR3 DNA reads TGTGCCTGGAGTTCCCTGAGGGGTGCCGGATCACCCCTCCACTTT.

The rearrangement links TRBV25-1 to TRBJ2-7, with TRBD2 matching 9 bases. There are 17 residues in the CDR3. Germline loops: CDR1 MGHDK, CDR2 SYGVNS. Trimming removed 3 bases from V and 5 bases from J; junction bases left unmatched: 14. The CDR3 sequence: CASSDLPRAGGGHEQYF. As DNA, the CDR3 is TGTGCCAGCAGTGACTTACCTAGGGCGGGAGGGGGACACGAGCAGTACTTC.

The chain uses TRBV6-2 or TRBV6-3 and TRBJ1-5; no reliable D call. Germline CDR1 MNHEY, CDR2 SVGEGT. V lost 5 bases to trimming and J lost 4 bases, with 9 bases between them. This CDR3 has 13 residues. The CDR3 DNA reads TGTGCCAGCAGTCTCATAGGAAATCAGCCCCAGCATTTT. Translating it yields CASSLIGNQPQHF.

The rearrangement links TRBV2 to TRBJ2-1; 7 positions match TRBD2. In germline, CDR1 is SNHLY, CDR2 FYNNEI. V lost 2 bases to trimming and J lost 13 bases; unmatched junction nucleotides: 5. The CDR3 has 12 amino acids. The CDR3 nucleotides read TGTGCCAGCAGTGAATTTGGGGGGGAACAGTTCTTC. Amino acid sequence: CASSEFGGEQFF. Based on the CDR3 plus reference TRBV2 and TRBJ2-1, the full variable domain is EPEVTQTPSHQVTQMGQEVILRCVPISNHLYFYWYRQILGQKVEFLVSFYNNEISEKSEIFDDQFSVERPDGSNFTLKIRSTKLEDSAMYFCASSEFGGEQFFGPGTRLTVL.

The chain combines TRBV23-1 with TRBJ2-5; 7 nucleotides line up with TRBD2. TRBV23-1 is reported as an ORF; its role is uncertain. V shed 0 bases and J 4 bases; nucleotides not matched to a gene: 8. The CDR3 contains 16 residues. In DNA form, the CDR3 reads TGCGCCAGCAGTCAATCGAGGGACTACACGTTAGAGACCCAGTACTTC. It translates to CASSQSRDYTLETQYF.

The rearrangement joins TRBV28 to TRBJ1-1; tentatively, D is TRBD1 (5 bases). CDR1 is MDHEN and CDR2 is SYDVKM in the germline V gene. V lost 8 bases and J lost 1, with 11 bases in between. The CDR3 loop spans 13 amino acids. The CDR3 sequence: CASQLGENTEAFF. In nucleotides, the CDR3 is TGTGCCAGCCAGCTGGGGGAGAACACTGAAGCTTTCTTT.

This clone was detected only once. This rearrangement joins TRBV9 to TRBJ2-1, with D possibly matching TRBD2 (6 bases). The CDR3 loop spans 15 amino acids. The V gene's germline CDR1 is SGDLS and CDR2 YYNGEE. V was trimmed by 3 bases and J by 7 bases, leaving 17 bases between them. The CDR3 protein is CASSAKAGPRNEQFF. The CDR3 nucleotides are TGTGCCAGCAGCGCGAAGGCGGGACCCAGAAATGAGCAGTTCTTC.

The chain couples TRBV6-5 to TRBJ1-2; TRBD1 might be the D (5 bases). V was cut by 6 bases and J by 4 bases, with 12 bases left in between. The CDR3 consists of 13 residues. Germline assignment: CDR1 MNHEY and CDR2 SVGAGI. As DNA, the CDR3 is TGTGCCAGCAGCAAAGACAGATTCTATGGCTACACCTTC. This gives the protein CASSKDRFYGYTF.

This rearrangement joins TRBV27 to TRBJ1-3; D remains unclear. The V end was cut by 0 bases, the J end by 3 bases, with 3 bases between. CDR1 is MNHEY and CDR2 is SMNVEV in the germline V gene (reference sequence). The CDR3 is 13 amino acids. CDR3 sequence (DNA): TGTGCCAGCAGTTTATCGAATGGAAACACCATATATTTT. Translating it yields CASSLSNGNTIYF.

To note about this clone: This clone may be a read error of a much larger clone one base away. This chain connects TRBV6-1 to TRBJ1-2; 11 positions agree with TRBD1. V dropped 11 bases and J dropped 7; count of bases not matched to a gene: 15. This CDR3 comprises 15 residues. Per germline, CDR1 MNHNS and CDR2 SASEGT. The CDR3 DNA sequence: TGTGCCCGCTGTGAAGCGGGGACAGGGGGGGTTGGCTACACCTTC. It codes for CARCEAGTGGVGYTF.

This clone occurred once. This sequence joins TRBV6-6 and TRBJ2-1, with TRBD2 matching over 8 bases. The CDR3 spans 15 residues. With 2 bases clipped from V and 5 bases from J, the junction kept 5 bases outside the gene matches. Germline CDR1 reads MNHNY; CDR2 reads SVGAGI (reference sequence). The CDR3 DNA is TGTGCCAGCAGTTACGCCAGCGGGAGCCACAATGAGCAGTTCTTC. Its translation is CASSYASGSHNEQFF.

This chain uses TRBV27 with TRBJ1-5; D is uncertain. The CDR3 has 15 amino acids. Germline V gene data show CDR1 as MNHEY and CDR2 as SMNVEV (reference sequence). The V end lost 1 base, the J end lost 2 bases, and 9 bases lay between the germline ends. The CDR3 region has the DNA TGTGCCAGCAGTTTATTGGGCGGGGGCAATCAGCCCCAGCATTTT. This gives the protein CASSLLGGGNQPQHF.

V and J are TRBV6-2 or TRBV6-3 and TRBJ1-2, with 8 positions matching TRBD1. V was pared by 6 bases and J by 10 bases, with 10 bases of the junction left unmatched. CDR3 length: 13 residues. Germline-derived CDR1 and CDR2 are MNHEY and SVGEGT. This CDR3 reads CASSHRAGGDYTF. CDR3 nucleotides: TGTGCCAGCAGCCACAGGGCAGGGGGCGACTACACCTTC.

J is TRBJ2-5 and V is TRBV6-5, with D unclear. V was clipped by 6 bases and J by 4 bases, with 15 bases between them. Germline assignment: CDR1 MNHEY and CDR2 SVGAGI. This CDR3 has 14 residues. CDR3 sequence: CASSHESRRETQYF. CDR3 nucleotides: TGTGCCAGCAGCCATGAGTCTAGACGAGAGACCCAGTACTTC.

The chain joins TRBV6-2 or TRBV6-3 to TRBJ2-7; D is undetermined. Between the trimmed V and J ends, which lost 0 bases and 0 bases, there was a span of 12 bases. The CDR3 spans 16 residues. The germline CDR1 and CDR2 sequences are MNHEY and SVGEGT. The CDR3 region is CASSYSGRPGSYEQYF. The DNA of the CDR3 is TGTGCCAGCAGTTACTCAGGCCGGCCCGGCTCCTACGAGCAGTACTTC.

The CDR3 nucleotides read TGCGCCAGCAGCCAAGATTCTCGGGGAAACACCATATATTTT. As protein: CASSQDSRGNTIYF. This chain uses TRBV4-3 with TRBJ1-3; D gene ambiguous. V was pared by 0 bases and J by 4 bases, with 7 bases between. Germline V gives CDR1 LGHNA, CDR2 YSLEER. This CDR3 is built from 14 residues.

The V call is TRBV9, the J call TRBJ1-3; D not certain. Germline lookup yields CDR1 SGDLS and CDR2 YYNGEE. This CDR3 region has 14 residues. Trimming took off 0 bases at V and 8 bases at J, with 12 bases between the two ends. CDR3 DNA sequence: TGTGCCAGCAGCGTAGTTAGGGTACTAGACACCATATATTTT. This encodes CASSVVRVLDTIYF.

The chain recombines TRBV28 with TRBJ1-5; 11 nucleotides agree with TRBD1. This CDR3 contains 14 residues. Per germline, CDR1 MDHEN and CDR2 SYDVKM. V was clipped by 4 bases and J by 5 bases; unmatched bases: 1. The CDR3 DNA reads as TGTGCCAGCAGTTGGACAGGGGGCTATCAGCCCCAGCATTTT. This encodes CASSWTGGYQPQHF. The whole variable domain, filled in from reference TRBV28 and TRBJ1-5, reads DVKVTQSSRYLVKRTGEKVFLECVQDMDHENMFWYRQDPGLGLRLIYFSYDVKMKEKGDIPEGYSVSREKKERFSLILESASTNQTSMYLCASSWTGGYQPQHFGDGTRLSIL.

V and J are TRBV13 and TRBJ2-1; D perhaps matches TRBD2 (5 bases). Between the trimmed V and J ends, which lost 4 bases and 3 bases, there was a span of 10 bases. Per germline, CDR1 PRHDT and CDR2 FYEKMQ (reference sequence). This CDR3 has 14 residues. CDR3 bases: TGTGCCAGCAGCTCGGGGAGCGACTACAATGAGCAGTTCTTC. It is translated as CASSSGSDYNEQFF.